A single sample gave rise to the 14 T cell receptor beta chains below, sequenced in a study of blood T cell repertoires in COVID-19. Sequenced by immunoSEQ multiplex PCR; TCRdb stores in-frame clones only, minus some. The table shows hundreds of thousands of clones, with roughly 90% occurring only once. Sequenced material: PBMCs or T cells enriched from blood (not recorded which). Receptors were obtained from a man aged 30 to 39 who had been exposed to COVID-19.

Written as DNA, the CDR3 is TGCGCCAGCAGCATTGACACCAATCAGCCCCAGCATTTT. Protein product: CASSIDTNQPQHF. V gene TRBV5-1 combines with J gene TRBJ1-5; D gene unclear. In germline, CDR1 is SGHRS, CDR2 YFSETQ. The CDR3 has 13 amino acids. Trimming pared 4 bases from V and 3 bases from J, leaving 8 bases between.

DNA for the CDR3: TGTGCCAGCAGCTCGAATCCTAGGGGTTATCAGTTCTTC. Amino acid sequence: CASSSNPRGYQFF. This chain links TRBV7-2 with TRBJ2-1, with D perhaps matching TRBD1 (5 bases). The CDR3 sequence is 13 residues long. V lost 4 bases to trimming and J lost 13 bases, with 17 bases between them. CDR1 SGHTA and CDR2 FQGNSA come from the germline V gene. The entire variable domain, with the rest obtained from reference TRBV7-2 and TRBJ2-1, is as follows: GAGVSQSPSNKVTEKGKDVELRCDPISGHTALYWYRQSLGQGLEFLIYFQGNSAPDKSGLPSDRFSAERTGGSVSTLTIQRTQQEDSAVYLCASSSNPRGYQFFGPGTRLTVL.

The J gene is TRBJ2-7, the V gene TRBV2, with a weak D call TRBD1 (5 bases). Trimming shortened V by 2 bases and J by 0 bases, and 11 bases separated the two germline ends. The length of the CDR3 is 15 residues. Germline assignment: CDR1 SNHLY and CDR2 FYNNEI. CDR3 sequence reads: CASSEQGLPSYEQYF. CDR3 DNA: TGTGCCAGCAGTGAACAGGGCCTACCCTCCTACGAGCAGTACTTC. The whole variable domain, filled in from reference TRBV2 and TRBJ2-7, reads EPEVTQTPSHQVTQMGQEVILRCVPISNHLYFYWYRQILGQKVEFLVSFYNNEISEKSEIFDDQFSVERPDGSNFTLKIRSTKLEDSAMYFCASSEQGLPSYEQYFGPGTRLTVT.

This chain links TRBV4-1 with TRBJ2-6; 8 nucleotides agree with TRBD2. This CDR3 is built from 17 residues. CDR1 MGHRA and CDR2 YSYEKL come from the germline V gene. J was trimmed by 0 bases and V by 1 base; bases with no gene match: 2. This CDR3 is CASSQGRGDSGANVLTF. The CDR3 nucleotides are TGCGCCAGCAGCCAAGGGCGGGGGGACTCTGGGGCCAACGTCCTGACTTTC.

This clone occurred a few times. This rearrangement joins TRBV25-1 to TRBJ2-7; the D gene is possibly TRBD1 (7 bases). The V and J ends lost 5 bases and 3 bases respectively, with 14 bases between them. The CDR3 runs 14 residues. Germline V gene sequence: CDR1 MGHDK, CDR2 SYGVNS. The CDR3 DNA is TGTGCCAGCAGTAGACAGGGAGGAGACTACGAGCAGTACTTC. Translating it yields CASSRQGGDYEQYF.

This chain uses TRBV24-1 with TRBJ1-4; TRBD1 agrees at 7 bases. The V and J ends lost 1 base and 5 bases, in that order; junction bases with no gene match: 3. This CDR3 is 15 amino acids long. Germline loops: CDR1 KGHDR, CDR2 SFDVKD. The CDR3 DNA reads TGTGCCACCAGTGATTTAGACAGGGTAAATGAAAAACTGTTTTTT. This codes for CATSDLDRVNEKLFF.

This chain uses TRBV21-1 with TRBJ1-1; no check of the table's D call, TRBD1, against the DNA was made. TRBV21-1 is recorded as a pseudogene. This CDR3 comprises 16 residues. CDR3 amino acids: CASSNPRQGLNTEAFF. The CDR3 DNA sequence: TGTGCCAGCAGCAATCCCCGTCAGGGGTTGAACACTGAAGCTTTCTTT.

This clone was found once. The rearrangement uses TRBV27 and TRBJ2-7; maybe TRBD1 (6 bases). The CDR3 contains 12 residues. Germline V CDR1 and CDR2: MNHEY, SMNVEV (reference sequence). Trimming shortened V by 6 bases and J by 3 bases, and 9 bases separated the two germline ends. The CDR3 DNA sequence: TGTGCCAGCAGAATGACAGGCTACGAGCAGTACTTC. It is translated as CASRMTGYEQYF.

The count of this clone is one. The chain combines TRBV2 with TRBJ2-7; 8 positions agree with TRBD1. With 2 bases clipped from V and 4 bases from J, the junction kept 7 bases outside the gene matches. The germline V gene encodes CDR1 SNHLY and CDR2 FYNNEI. CDR3 size: 15 residues. CDR3 in DNA: TGTGCCAGCAGTGAATCAGGGGGCAAAGGATACGAGCAGTACTTC. Its protein is CASSESGGKGYEQYF.

This clone turned up a few times. The chain employs TRBV27 and TRBJ1-1, with D maybe TRBD1 (6 bases). The CDR3 contains 15 residues. Germline loops: CDR1 MNHEY, CDR2 SMNVEV (reference sequence). The ends were cut back, 8 bases at V and 4 bases at J, with 20 bases in the middle. CDR3 amino acids: CASPNVGAGGTEAFF. The CDR3 region has the DNA TGTGCCAGCCCCAACGTGGGGGCTGGCGGCACTGAAGCTTTCTTT.

The gene calls are TRBV25-1 and TRBJ1-1; TRBD1 matches 7 bases. With V trimmed by 5 bases and J by 9 bases, 6 bases remained unmatched. From germline, CDR1 is MGHDK and CDR2 SYGVNS. The CDR3 is 12 amino acids. The CDR3 reads CASSPTTGKAFF. In nucleotides, the CDR3 is TGTGCCAGCAGTCCAACGACAGGGAAAGCTTTCTTT. Together with reference TRBV25-1 and TRBJ1-1, the CDR3 gives the full variable domain: EADIYQTPRYLVIGTGKKITLECSQTMGHDKMYWYQQDPGMELHLIHYSYGVNSTEKGDLSSESTVSRIRTEHFPLTLESARPSHTSQYLCASSPTTGKAFFGQGTRLTVV.

J is TRBJ1-1 and V is TRBV10-3; no definite D call. The CDR3 has 13 amino acids. CDR1 ENHRY and CDR2 SYGVKD come from the germline V gene. With 4 bases removed from V and 8 bases from J, the gap between germline ends came to 14 bases. As DNA, the CDR3 is TGTGCCATCAGTGTAACTGTTGAAGCAGAAGCTTTCTTT. Its protein product is CAISVTVEAEAFF.

The chain joins TRBV12-5 to TRBJ1-1; no clear D gene. CDR3 length equals 12 residues. CDR1 LGHNT and CDR2 FRNRAP come from the germline V gene. V shed 1 base and J shed 11 bases, with 11 bases lying between them. In nucleotides, the CDR3 is TGTGCTAGTGGTTTGGAGAGGGTTAGGGCTTTCTTT. Protein: CASGLERVRAFF.

The genes are TRBV7-9 and TRBJ2-3, with a tentative D call TRBD2 (6 bases). Trimming took off 9 bases at V and 9 bases at J, with 13 bases between the two ends. Germline V gene sequence: CDR1 SEHNR, CDR2 FQNEAQ (reference sequence). The CDR3 is made up of 11 amino acids. CDR3 in DNA: TGTGCCAGAGGGACTGAGACCACGCAGTATTTT. Translating gives CARGTETTQYF. Full variable domain (outside the CDR3, taken from reference TRBV7-9 and TRBJ2-3): DTGVSQNPRHKITKRGQNVTFRCDPISEHNRLYWYRQTLGQGPEFLTYFQNEAQLEKSRLLSDRFSAERPKGSFSTLEIQRTEQGDSAMYLCARGTETTQYFGPGTRLTVL.